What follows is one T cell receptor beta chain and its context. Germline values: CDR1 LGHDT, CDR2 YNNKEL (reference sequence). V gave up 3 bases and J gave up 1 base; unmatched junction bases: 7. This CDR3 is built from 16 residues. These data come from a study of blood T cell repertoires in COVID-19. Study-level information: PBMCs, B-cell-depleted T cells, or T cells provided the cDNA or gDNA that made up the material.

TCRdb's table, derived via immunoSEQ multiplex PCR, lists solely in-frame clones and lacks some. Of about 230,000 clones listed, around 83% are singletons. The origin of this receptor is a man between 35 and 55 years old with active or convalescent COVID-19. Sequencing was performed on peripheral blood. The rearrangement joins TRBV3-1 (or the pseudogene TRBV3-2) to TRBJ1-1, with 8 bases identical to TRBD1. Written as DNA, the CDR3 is TGTGCCAGCAGCCATCGTCCCGGGACAGGGAACACTGAAGCTTTCTTT. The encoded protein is CASSHRPGTGNTEAFF.